These 21 T cell receptor beta chains were sequenced from one sample in a study of blood T cells in healthy people across ages. Next came a second PCR, run for about 6 to 12 cycles, which used a sample-barcoded 5' primer along with a J-beta primer mix. MiXCR, run by TCRdb on the 5' RACE reads, gives a single entry per CDR3 protein. Counted here are 1.5 million to 1.9 million distinct CDR3 sequences, roughly 43% occurring once; the ten biggest clones make up 4%. The sample consisted of blood. The receptors were gathered from a woman aged 18-29 years in good health.

This chain connects TRBV4-1 to TRBJ1-5; D is undetermined. From germline, CDR1 is MGHRA and CDR2 YSYEKL. The CDR3 consists of 16 residues. Trimming cost V 0 bases and J 6 bases, with 15 bases left between them. The CDR3, as DNA: TGCGCCAGCAGCCAAGATATAACCAGTGTTTCTCAGCCCCAGCATTTT. It encodes CASSQDITSVSQPQHF.

The chain joins TRBV28 to TRBJ2-3; perhaps TRBD2 as D (6 bases). The CDR3 length is 16 residues. The germline V gene has CDR1 MDHEN and CDR2 SYDVKM. Trimming removed 3 bases from V and 6 bases from J, with 19 bases in between. The DNA for the CDR3 is TGTGCCAGCAGTTTCCGGCTTAGCGGACCCACGGATACGCAGTATTTT. Translation: CASSFRLSGPTDTQYF.

This chain links TRBV6-7 with TRBJ2-1, with D maybe TRBD1 (5 bases). The DNA end is more similar to TRBJ2-7, so the J call may be wrong. TRBV6-7 is an ORF, with its function uncertain. The CDR3 loop spans 17 amino acids. CDR3 region: CASSYSKGRTPYNEQYF. CDR3 DNA: TGTGCCAGCAGTTACTCGAAGGGGCGGACACCTTACAATGAGCAGTACTTC.

Concerning this clonotype itself: Compared with germline, one end of the junction differs, possibly owing to a read error. The chain joins TRBV4-1 to TRBJ2-1; TRBD2 agrees at 10 bases. The CDR3 is made up of 15 amino acids. Germline values: CDR1 MGHRA, CDR2 YSYEKL. As DNA, the CDR3 is TGCGCCAGCGGCCAAGTCCTGGGGACTAGCGACGAGCAGTTCTTC. Amino acids: CASGQVLGTSDEQFF.

The V gene is TRBV7-9, the J gene TRBJ2-1; 8 nucleotides line up with TRBD1. The end of the DNA aligns better with TRBJ2-7, so the J call may be wrong. CDR1 is SEHNR and CDR2 is FQNEAQ in the germline V gene (reference sequence). The CDR3 has 15 amino acids. The CDR3 is CASSPRQGMVYEQYF. The DNA for the CDR3 is TGTGCCAGCAGCCCCAGACAGGGGATGGTTTACGAGCAGTACTTC.

The rearrangement uses TRBV7-9 and TRBJ2-1; 10 bases are shared with TRBD2. Germline CDR1 and CDR2: SEHNR and FQNEAQ (reference sequence). Losses at the gene ends were 5 bases for V and 4 bases for J; bases not matched to a gene: 8. The CDR3 has 16 residues. The CDR3 nucleotides are TGTGCCAGCAGCACCAGCGGGAGGGGGTCATACAATGAGCAGTTCTTC. Translating it yields CASSTSGRGSYNEQFF.

This clonotype has more than one count but fewer than ten. The chain is built from TRBV7-2 and TRBJ2-7; D not resolved. Trimming shortened V by 1 base and J by 0 bases, and 7 bases separated the two germline ends. Germline V gene lookup returns CDR1 SGHTA and CDR2 FQGNSA. This CDR3 has 14 amino acids. CDR3 sequence: CASSLVHSSYEQYF. The CDR3 DNA sequence: TGTGCCAGCAGCTTAGTACACAGCTCCTACGAGCAGTACTTC. Supplemented by reference TRBV7-2 and TRBJ2-7, the full variable domain reads GAGVSQSPSNKVTEKGKDVELRCDPISGHTALYWYRQSLGQGLEFLIYFQGNSAPDKSGLPSDRFSAERTGGSVSTLTIQRTQQEDSAVYLCASSLVHSSYEQYFGPGTRLTVT.

This clonotype was recorded a few times. The gene calls are TRBV18 and TRBJ1-2; a possible D gene is TRBD1 (5 bases). Germline CDR1 and CDR2: KGHSH and LQKENI. The CDR3 extends over 13 amino acids. Trimming removed 4 bases from V and 6 bases from J, with 12 bases in between. In DNA, the CDR3 is TGTGCCAGCTCACTAACCCAACAGGATGGCTACACCTTC. Encoded protein: CASSLTQQDGYTF.

The V call is TRBV20-1, the J call TRBJ1-2; D not certain. The CDR3 is 13 amino acids. Germline V gene lookup returns CDR1 DFQATT and CDR2 SNEGSKA (reference sequence). V lost 5 bases and J 1 base, leaving 11 bases between the germline ends. CDR3 nucleotide sequence: TGCAGTGCTCATAGGAGAGATAACTATGGCTACACCTTC. The encoded protein is CSAHRRDNYGYTF.

The rearrangement uses TRBV20-1 and TRBJ2-1, with D possibly TRBD1 on 5 matching bases. CDR1 is DFQATT and CDR2 is SNEGSKA in the germline V gene (reference sequence). Trimming shortened V by 4 bases and J by 6 bases, and 10 bases separated the two germline ends. The CDR3 extends over 12 amino acids. CDR3 protein: CSATRQSNEQFF. The DNA of the CDR3 is TGCAGTGCTACCCGACAGTCCAATGAGCAGTTCTTC.

This clonotype was seen a handful of times. The V call is TRBV29-1, the J call TRBJ2-3; TRBD1 might be the D (5 bases). The V gene lost 0 bases and the J gene lost 1 base, with 11 bases spanning the gap. Germline V gene lookup returns CDR1 SQVTM and CDR2 ANQGSEA. This CDR3 has 15 amino acids. The CDR3 sequence: CSVEEWGTRTDTQYF. The DNA for the CDR3 is TGCAGCGTTGAAGAGTGGGGCACCCGCACAGATACGCAGTATTTT.

CDR3 DNA: TGTGCCAGCTCACCACCCCCCAGCGGGGGGGCAGTCCATGAGCAGTTCTTC. The encoded protein is CASSPPPSGGAVHEQFF. The V and J genes are TRBV18 and TRBJ2-1; 10 positions match TRBD2. The ends lost 0 bases at V and 8 bases at J; junction bases unmatched: 10. In germline, CDR1 is KGHSH, CDR2 LQKENI. This CDR3 spans 17 amino acids.

This chain connects TRBV7-8 to TRBJ2-3; D is possibly TRBD2 (5 bases). Germline V gene lookup returns CDR1 SGHVS and CDR2 FQNEAQ. The V and J ends lost 8 bases and 0 bases respectively, with 9 bases between them. The length of the CDR3 is 13 residues. The CDR3 sequence: CASSGISTDTQYF. The CDR3 DNA follows: TGTGCCAGCTCGGGGATTAGCACAGATACGCAGTATTTT.

The table lists this clonotype with a few counts. The chain carries TRBV7-9 and TRBJ2-1; either TRBD1 or TRBD2 may supply D (5 bases each). Germline V CDR1 and CDR2: SEHNR, FQNEAQ (reference sequence). V lost 1 base and J lost 11, with 9 bases in between. This CDR3 spans 12 amino acids. The DNA for the CDR3 is TGTGCCAGCAGCTTAGAGGGGAGTAAGCAGTTCTTC. Translated: CASSLEGSKQFF. Using reference TRBV7-9 and TRBJ2-1 for the parts outside the CDR3, the full variable domain is DTGVSQNPRHKITKRGQNVTFRCDPISEHNRLYWYRQTLGQGPEFLTYFQNEAQLEKSRLLSDRFSAERPKGSFSTLEIQRTEQGDSAMYLCASSLEGSKQFFGPGTRLTVL.

This clonotype was observed a few times. J is TRBJ2-5 and V is TRBV2; D might be TRBD1 or TRBD2, each matching 5 bases. This CDR3 spans 14 amino acids. Trimming stripped 2 bases from V and 1 base from J, with 8 bases between. Germline values: CDR1 SNHLY, CDR2 FYNNEI. CDR3 residues: CASSEWGIQETQYF. The DNA for the CDR3 is TGTGCCAGCAGTGAATGGGGGATCCAAGAGACCCAGTACTTC.

About this clonotype: The junction shows a germline mismatch at one end, possibly a read error. This chain joins TRBV27 and TRBJ2-3; 11 bases are shared with TRBD2. The CDR3 is 17 residues long. Germline CDR1 is MNHEY and CDR2 is SMNVEV (reference sequence). CDR3 sequence reads: CANSSPSLAGGRDTQYF. CDR3 DNA sequence: TGTGCCAACAGTTCTCCCTCCCTAGCGGGAGGCAGGGATACGCAGTATTTT.

The gene calls are TRBV20-1 and TRBJ2-1, with TRBD1 as a possible D gene (5 bases). Trimming left V 3 bases short and J 8 bases short, with 11 bases between. This CDR3 has 12 residues. The germline V gene encodes CDR1 DFQATT and CDR2 SNEGSKA (reference sequence). This CDR3 is CSASVGHDEQFF. The CDR3 DNA is TGCAGTGCTAGTGTTGGACACGATGAGCAGTTCTTC.

This clonotype came up a few times. The V gene is TRBV12-3 or TRBV12-4, the J gene TRBJ2-5; a weak D match, TRBD1 (5 bases). The CDR3 has 15 residues. V was cut by 6 bases and J by 6 bases, with 20 bases left in between. CDR3 sequence: CASSRVGEGLKTQYF. The CDR3 DNA follows: TGTGCCAGCAGCCGAGTAGGGGAAGGGTTAAAGACCCAGTACTTC.

V gene TRBV20-1 combines with J gene TRBJ1-5, with TRBD1 as a possible D gene (6 bases). The CDR3 is 14 residues long. Germline V CDR1 and CDR2: DFQATT, SNEGSKA (reference sequence). Trimming took off 7 bases at V and 0 bases at J, with 13 bases between the two ends. This chain's CDR3 is CSVRQANSNQPQHF. The CDR3 DNA reads TGCAGTGTGAGACAGGCGAATAGCAATCAGCCCCAGCATTTT.

The chain couples TRBV12-3 or TRBV12-4 to TRBJ2-3, with 9 bases identical to TRBD2. The V segment lost 5 bases and the J segment 6 bases; nucleotides outside the gene matches: 9. The CDR3 consists of 15 residues. The CDR3 nucleotides are TGTGCCAGCAGTAAGGTTAGCGGGAGTGTGGATACGCAGTATTTT. Its protein is CASSKVSGSVDTQYF.

The sample holds one count of this clonotype. The chain has TRBV13 and TRBJ1-2; unclear D gene. CDR1 and CDR2 (germline): PRHDT, FYEKMQ (reference sequence). The CDR3 loop spans 16 amino acids. V lost 11 bases, J lost 7 bases, and 29 bases lay in between. The CDR3 region has the DNA TGTGCCGCCACCGACTGGCCGGTAAATCTAGAGCGTGGCTACACCTTC. Encoded protein: CAATDWPVNLERGYTF.